This T cell receptor beta chain was profiled in a study of blood T cell repertoires in COVID-19. Study at large: Both acute and convalescent COVID-19 samples were obtained from the United States, Italy and Spain. T cells, B-cell-depleted T cells, or PBMCs supplied cDNA or gDNA.

In the study's own analysis: Estimation of nucleated cell counts was performed using reference gene primer amplification. Data came from immunoSEQ multiplex PCR; TCRdb stores just in-frame clones and leaves some out. The V and J calls and clone size were taken over from that table, and D and trimming were inferred from the DNA. This table has a few hundred thousand clones, 85% to 90% appearing once. The sequence derives from a man aged 25-45 years with acute or convalescent COVID-19. Sequencing used peripheral blood.

This CDR3 reads CASRFRATGELFF. The CDR3 nucleotides are TGTGCCAGCAGATTCAGGGCCACCGGGGAGCTGTTTTTT. The V and J genes are TRBV28 and TRBJ2-2; D perhaps matches TRBD1 (5 bases). The germline gives CDR1 MDHEN, CDR2 SYDVKM. This CDR3 is built from 13 residues. V lost 6 bases and J 4 bases, leaving 9 bases between the germline ends.